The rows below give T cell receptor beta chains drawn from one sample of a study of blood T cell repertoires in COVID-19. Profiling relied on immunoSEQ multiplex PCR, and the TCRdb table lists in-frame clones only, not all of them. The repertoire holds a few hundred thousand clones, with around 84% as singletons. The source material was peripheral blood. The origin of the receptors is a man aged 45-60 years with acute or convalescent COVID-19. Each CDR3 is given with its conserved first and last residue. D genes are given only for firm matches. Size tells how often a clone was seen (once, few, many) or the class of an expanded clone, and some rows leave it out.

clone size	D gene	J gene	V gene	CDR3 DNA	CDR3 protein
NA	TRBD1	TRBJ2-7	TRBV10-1	TGCGCCAGCCGGGACAGTGTGAACTACGAGCAGTACTTC	CASRDSVNYEQYF
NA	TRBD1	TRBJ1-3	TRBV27	TGTGCCAGCAGACCTCCGGGACAGGGGTCCACCATATATTTT	CASRPPGQGSTIYF
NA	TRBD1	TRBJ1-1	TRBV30	TGTGCCTGGACCCCTCGACAGGGCCAGAACACTGAAGCTTTCTTT	CAWTPRQGQNTEAFF
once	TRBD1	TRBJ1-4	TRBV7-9	TGTGCCAGCAGTAAAACTTCACAGGGGAACTTGGGTGAAAAACTGTTTTTT	CASSKTSQGNLGEKLFF
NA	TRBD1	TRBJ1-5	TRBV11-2	TGTGCCAGCAGCTCCCGGACAGGCCGGGGGCCCCAGCATTTT	CASSSRTGRGPQHF
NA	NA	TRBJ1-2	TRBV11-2	TGTGCCAGCCGGGGGGCGACTGTACGTGGCTACACCTTC	CASRGATVRGYTF
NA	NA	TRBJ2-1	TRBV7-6	TGTGCCAGCAGCCAAGAGGGTTCAACCTCCTACAATGAGCAGTTCTTC	CASSQEGSTSYNEQFF
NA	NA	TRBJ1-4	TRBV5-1	TGCGCCAGCAGCTTAGGCCCCGCGGGGGGTGAAAAACTGTTTTTT	CASSLGPAGGEKLFF
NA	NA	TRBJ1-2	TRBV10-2	TGCGCCAGCAGTGAGTCCCTTTGGGTTTCCGAGGAATCCTATGGCTACACCTTC	CASSESLWVSEESYGYTF
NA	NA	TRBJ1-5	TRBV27	TGTGCCAGCAGTTTATCTTGGAGAATGAAGCCCCAGCATTTT	CASSLSWRMKPQHF
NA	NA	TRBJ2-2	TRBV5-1	TGCGCCAGCAGCTTGGGTCCCGCAGGGAACACCGGGGAGCTGTTTTTT	CASSLGPAGNTGELFF
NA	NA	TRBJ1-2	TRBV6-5	TGTGCCAGCAGGGCAGGGGTTCGATATGGCTACACCTTC	CASRAGVRYGYTF
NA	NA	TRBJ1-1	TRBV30	TGTGCCTGGAGTCTCTCGGGATTCACTGAAGCTTTCTTT	CAWSLSGFTEAFF
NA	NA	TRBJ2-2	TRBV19	TGTGCCAGTAGTATGAGACAGTCCTCCTTAATGTCCGGGGAGCTGTTTTTT	CASSMRQSSLMSGELFF
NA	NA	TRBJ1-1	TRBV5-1	TGCGCCAGCAGCTCCGTTCATGCGGCAGCGATGAACACTGAAGCTTTCTTT	CASSSVHAAAMNTEAFF
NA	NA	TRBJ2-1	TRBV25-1	TGTGCCAGCAGTGTAACAGGGCGGGCCTACAATGAGCAGTTCTTC	CASSVTGRAYNEQFF